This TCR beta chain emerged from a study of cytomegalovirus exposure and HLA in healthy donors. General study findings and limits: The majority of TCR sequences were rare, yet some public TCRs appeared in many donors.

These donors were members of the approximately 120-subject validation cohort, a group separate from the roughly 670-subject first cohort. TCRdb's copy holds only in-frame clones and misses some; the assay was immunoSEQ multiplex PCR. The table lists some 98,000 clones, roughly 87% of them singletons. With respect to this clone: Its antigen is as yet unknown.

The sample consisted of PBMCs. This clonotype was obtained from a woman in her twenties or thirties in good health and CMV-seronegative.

DNA of the CDR3: TGCGCCAGCAGCTTCGGAGTCCCGAGACTGGCTCGGGAGACCCAGTACTTC. Its protein product is CASSFGVPRLARETQYF. The rearrangement links TRBV5-1 to TRBJ2-5, with unresolved D. This CDR3 contains 17 residues. V lost 2 bases to trimming and J lost 5 bases, with 22 bases between them. Germline-derived CDR1 and CDR2 are SGHRS and YFSETQ.